These 28 T cell receptor beta chains originate from one sample sequenced in a study of PD-1 blockade in classical Hodgkin lymphoma. Regarding time point: newly diagnosed, previously untreated cHL patient sample. The protocol was immunoSEQ multiplex PCR, while the TCRdb copy is restricted to in-frame clones and leaves out a portion. Of under 80,000 clones in the sample, over 90% were seen once. What was sequenced was peripheral blood mononuclear cells (PBMCs). These receptor sequences come from a human donor with classical Hodgkin lymphoma.

This clone was seen just once. The rearrangement links TRBV19 to TRBJ2-1; no reliable D call. The CDR3 loop spans 14 amino acids. Germline-derived CDR1 and CDR2 are LNHDA and SQIVND (reference sequence). V was clipped by 6 bases and J by 5 bases, with 14 bases between them. In DNA form, the CDR3 reads TGTGCCAGTAGCCCGGCCCCTACGGACAATGAGCAGTTCTTC. Amino acids: CASSPAPTDNEQFF.

This clone was picked up a small number of times. This rearrangement joins TRBV2 to TRBJ1-1; D is uncertain. Germline CDR1 and CDR2: SNHLY and FYNNEI. This CDR3 is built from 13 residues. CDR3 coding DNA: TGTGCTTCATGTTCGCTGATGAACACTGAAGCTTTCTTT. Amino acids: CASCSLMNTEAFF.

This chain uses TRBV6-1 with TRBJ1-5; 10 nucleotides align to TRBD1. The germline V gene has CDR1 MNHNS and CDR2 SASEGT. There are 17 residues in the CDR3. With V trimmed by 4 bases and J by 1 base, 7 bases remained unmatched. CDR3 in DNA: TGTGCCAGCAGTGGGACAGGGGGGGTCCCGAGCAATCAGCCCCAGCATTTT. Translated: CASSGTGGVPSNQPQHF.

The chain has TRBV27 and TRBJ1-2; TRBD1 is a possible D gene (6 bases). Per germline, CDR1 MNHEY and CDR2 SMNVEV (reference sequence). The CDR3 length is 14 residues. Between the trimmed V and J ends, which lost 4 bases and 4 bases, there was a span of 13 bases. CDR3 nucleotide sequence: TGTGCCAGCAGTTATTCGGGGGGCCCCTATGGCTACACCTTC. Translating gives CASSYSGGPYGYTF.

The rearrangement joins TRBV6-1 to TRBJ1-2; 8 bases align to TRBD1. The CDR3 spans 15 residues. Germline CDR1 MNHNS, CDR2 SASEGT. V dropped 6 bases and J dropped 3; count of bases not matched to a gene: 9. CDR3 nucleotides: TGTGCCAGCAGAGTTAAGCCGGGACAGGACTATGGCTACACCTTC. Translated: CASRVKPGQDYGYTF.

Concerning this clone: The same CDR3 can be traced to other DNA sequences in this sample. The rearrangement uses TRBV6-1 and TRBJ2-5; D is ambiguous. The germline gives CDR1 MNHNS, CDR2 SASEGT. The CDR3 sequence is 12 residues long. V dropped 2 bases and J dropped 5 bases, with 6 bases sitting between them. CDR3 in amino acids: CASSERRETQYF. The CDR3 DNA follows: TGTGCCAGCAGTGAACGGCGGGAGACCCAGTACTTC.

This sequence joins TRBV18 and TRBJ1-2, with 7 bases aligning to TRBD1. Germline CDR1 reads KGHSH; CDR2 reads LQKENI. This CDR3 comprises 13 residues. The trim removed 4 bases at V and 5 bases at J, leaving 4 bases unmatched. The CDR3 DNA sequence: TGTGCCAGCTCACTCGGGACAGAATATGGCTACACCTTC. It yields the protein CASSLGTEYGYTF.

V is TRBV5-1 and J is TRBJ1-1; TRBD1 matches 7 bases. This CDR3 contains 15 residues. The germline gives CDR1 SGHRS, CDR2 YFSETQ. V lost 3 bases and J lost 1; bases outside the gene matches: 6. The CDR3 DNA follows: TGCGCCAGCAGCTCACAGGGGCCGCCGAACACTGAAGCTTTCTTT. Protein product: CASSSQGPPNTEAFF.

The V gene is TRBV7-6, the J gene TRBJ1-4; maybe TRBD1 (5 bases). Per germline, CDR1 SGHVS and CDR2 FNYEAQ. Trimming removed 1 base from V and 8 bases from J, with 14 bases in between. This CDR3 spans 15 amino acids. CDR3 residues: CASSLGGSKGEKLFF. The DNA for the CDR3 is TGTGCCAGCAGCTTAGGGGGGTCTAAAGGGGAAAAACTGTTTTTT. Using reference TRBV7-6 and TRBJ1-4 for the parts outside the CDR3, the full variable domain is GAGVSQSPRYKVTKRGQDVALRCDPISGHVSLYWYRQALGQGPEFLTYFNYEAQQDKSGLPNDRFSAERPEGSISTLTIQRTEQRDSAMYRCASSLGGSKGEKLFFGSGTQLSVL.

The rearrangement links TRBV6-5 to TRBJ2-7; D possibly corresponds to TRBD2 (6 bases). The germline V and J ends were trimmed by 0 bases and 2 bases, with 11 bases remaining between them. Germline CDR1 reads MNHEY; CDR2 reads SVGAGI. The CDR3 runs to 15 residues. In DNA form, the CDR3 reads TGTGCCAGCAGTTACTCGAGTGGGGGGACCTACGAGCAGTACTTC. Amino acids: CASSYSSGGTYEQYF.

V is TRBV29-1 and J is TRBJ1-3; D is unresolved. The ends were cut back, 1 base at V and 1 base at J, with 5 bases in the middle. Per germline, CDR1 SQVTM and CDR2 ANQGSEA. CDR3 length: 13 residues. Here the CDR3 reads CSVEVGSGNTIYF. CDR3 in DNA: TGCAGCGTTGAAGTGGGATCTGGAAACACCATATATTTT.

This chain joins TRBV6-5 and TRBJ2-7; D is possibly TRBD2 (6 bases). The CDR3 has 15 amino acids. Trimming took off 6 bases at V and 3 bases at J, with 18 bases between the two ends. In germline, CDR1 is MNHEY, CDR2 SVGAGI. This CDR3 reads CASSPPEGTLYEQYF. The DNA for the CDR3 is TGTGCCAGCAGCCCCCCGGAGGGCACACTCTACGAGCAGTACTTC.

The chain recombines TRBV6-5 with TRBJ1-4; D is unclear. The V gene's germline CDR1 is MNHEY and CDR2 SVGAGI. The CDR3 is 14 residues long. V was clipped by 0 bases and J by 4 bases, with 6 bases between them. CDR3 nucleotides: TGTGCCAGCAGTTACTCGGCCTATAATGAAAAACTGTTTTTT. It specifies CASSYSAYNEKLFF.

This clone came up once. The chain is built from TRBV6-1 and TRBJ2-2; D unresolved. Trimming removed 2 bases at V and 5 bases at J, with 15 bases between. Germline loops: CDR1 MNHNS, CDR2 SASEGT. This CDR3 is built from 16 residues. As DNA, the CDR3 is TGTGCCAGCAGTGAATCCCCGGGTACTTGGACCGGGGAGCTGTTTTTT. It is translated as CASSESPGTWTGELFF.

This chain joins TRBV6-5 and TRBJ2-1; 7 bases map to TRBD2. The V and J ends lost 2 bases and 4 bases, in that order; junction bases with no gene match: 8. In germline, CDR1 is MNHEY, CDR2 SVGAGI. CDR3 length: 16 residues. CDR3 in DNA: TGTGCCAGCAGTTACCGGTATCCTAGCGGTTACAATGAGCAGTTCTTC. It translates to CASSYRYPSGYNEQFF.

In its sample, this clone was seen once. The rearrangement joins TRBV4-3 to TRBJ2-2; no clear D. CDR1 and CDR2 (germline): LGHNA, YSLEER. V lost 0 bases and J 5 bases, leaving 10 bases between the germline ends. The CDR3 is 15 amino acids. The CDR3 here is CASSQDAAVTGELFF. Written as DNA, the CDR3 is TGCGCCAGCAGCCAAGATGCGGCAGTAACCGGGGAGCTGTTTTTT.

The chain has TRBV14 and TRBJ2-7; no clear D gene. V was clipped by 1 base and J by 0 bases, with 4 bases between them. The CDR3 has 13 residues. Germline-derived CDR1 and CDR2 are SGHDN and FVKESK. CDR3 residues: CASSQGGSYEQYF. The CDR3 region has the DNA TGTGCCAGCAGCCAAGGGGGCTCCTACGAGCAGTACTTC.

The CDR3 region has the DNA TGTGCCAGCAGGGTCGGGAGCCTTGGCCTCTATGGCTACACCTTC. As protein: CASRVGSLGLYGYTF. The chain uses TRBV11-2 and TRBJ1-2, with D uncertain. Trimming shortened V by 6 bases and J by 4 bases, and 18 bases separated the two germline ends. Germline V gene data show CDR1 as SGHAT and CDR2 as FQNNGV. This CDR3 is 15 amino acids long.

The J gene is TRBJ1-5, the V gene TRBV5-1, with TRBD1 as a possible D gene (5 bases). V was cut by 3 bases and J by 6 bases, with 13 bases left in between. The CDR3 is 14 residues long. Germline V gene sequence: CDR1 SGHRS, CDR2 YFSETQ. This CDR3 is CASSSGSGGQPQHF. Here the CDR3 DNA reads TGCGCCAGCAGCTCAGGGTCAGGCGGTCAGCCCCAGCATTTT.

The J gene is TRBJ2-7, the V gene TRBV5-6, with TRBD2 matching over 12 bases. Germline values: CDR1 SGHDT, CDR2 YYEEEE. V trimming: 4 bases; J trimming: 3 bases; junction bases outside the gene matches: 5. The CDR3 loop spans 15 amino acids. The CDR3 region is CASSLLAGGHYEQYF. For the CDR3, the DNA is TGTGCCAGCAGCCTTCTAGCGGGGGGGCACTACGAGCAGTACTTC.

This chain uses TRBV12-5 with TRBJ2-7; D call uncertain. Trimming stripped 2 bases from V and 3 bases from J, with 8 bases between. The CDR3 extends over 13 amino acids. Germline lookup yields CDR1 LGHNT and CDR2 FRNRAP. The CDR3 nucleotides are TGTGCTAGTGGTTTGAAGGGTGGCTACGAGCAGTACTTC. Translated: CASGLKGGYEQYF.

This chain uses TRBV4-1 with TRBJ2-7; D may match TRBD1 or TRBD2 (5 bases each). Looked up from germline, CDR1 is MGHRA and CDR2 is YSYEKL. The CDR3 length is 14 residues. Between the trimmed V and J ends, which lost 0 bases and 6 bases, there was a span of 12 bases. CDR3 region: CASSQDLGVLEQYF. CDR3 bases: TGCGCCAGCAGCCAAGATCTGGGGGTCCTCGAGCAGTACTTC.

This clone was observed a single time. This chain joins TRBV28 and TRBJ1-1, with D unresolved. The CDR3 runs to 13 residues. V gave up 6 bases and J gave up 1 base, with 9 bases separating them. The V gene's germline CDR1 is MDHEN and CDR2 SYDVKM. The CDR3 region is CASRRRGNTEAFF. In DNA form, the CDR3 reads TGTGCCAGCAGGAGGCGAGGGAACACTGAAGCTTTCTTT.

The rearrangement links TRBV19 to TRBJ2-7, with 9 bases fitting TRBD1. J was trimmed by 9 bases and V by 1 base; bases with no gene match: 10. CDR3 size: 15 residues. Looked up from germline, CDR1 is LNHDA and CDR2 is SQIVND (reference sequence). CDR3 DNA: TGTGCCAGTAGTATAGGTACAGGGGGCTCCAATGGGCAGTACTTC. It codes for CASSIGTGGSNGQYF. The full variable domain, rest sourced from reference TRBV19 and TRBJ2-7, is DGGITQSPKYLFRKEGQNVTLSCEQNLNHDAMYWYRQDPGQGLRLIYYSQIVNDFQKGDIAEGYSVSREKKESFPLTVTSAQKNPTAFYLCASSIGTGGSNGQYFGPGTRLTVT.

The chain is built from TRBV19 and TRBJ1-1, with D maybe TRBD1 (5 bases). Between the trimmed V and J ends, which lost 4 bases and 10 bases, there was a span of 10 bases. The CDR3 has 11 residues. The germline gives CDR1 LNHDA, CDR2 SQIVND (reference sequence). The CDR3 sequence: CASSTPRGAFF. The CDR3 nucleotides are TGTGCCAGTAGTACCCCTAGGGGAGCTTTCTTT.

The chain is built from TRBV19 and TRBJ2-1; maybe TRBD2 (5 bases). CDR3 length: 15 residues. Germline V gene lookup returns CDR1 LNHDA and CDR2 SQIVND (reference sequence). Between the trimmed V and J ends, which lost 3 bases and 1 base, there was a span of 10 bases. The CDR3 bases are TGTGCCAGTAGTATGTACCGGGGATCCTACAATGAGCAGTTCTTC. This gives the protein CASSMYRGSYNEQFF.

The chain has TRBV5-1 and TRBJ2-7; 7 bases are a match to TRBD2. There are 15 residues in the CDR3. The germline gives CDR1 SGHRS, CDR2 YFSETQ. J gave up 0 bases and V 1 base, and 4 bases lay outside the gene matches. The CDR3 DNA reads TGCGCCAGCAGCTTGTTCTCGGGGGGCTCCTACGAGCAGTACTTC. Translation gives CASSLFSGGSYEQYF.

The chain combines TRBV27 with TRBJ1-2; 9 bases align to TRBD1. J lost 4 bases, V lost 2 bases, and 2 bases had no gene match. The germline CDR1 and CDR2 sequences are MNHEY and SMNVEV (reference sequence). The CDR3 is made up of 14 amino acids. The CDR3 protein is CASSLGQGTYGYTF. The CDR3 nucleotides read TGTGCCAGCAGTTTAGGACAGGGGACCTATGGCTACACCTTC.